Only a few counts were recorded for the clone carrying this T cell receptor beta chain. This sample stems from a study of T cells after yellow fever vaccination. In TCRdb, the 5' RACE reads were re-called with MiXCR into one record per CDR3 protein. The sample includes under 500,000 distinct CDR3 sequences, under 20% of them seen just once. Germline V gene lookup returns CDR1 SGHRS and CDR2 YFSETQ. The CDR3 contains 15 residues. V dropped 1 base and J dropped 7 bases, with 12 bases sitting between them. The chain employs TRBV5-1 and TRBJ1-6, with D possibly matching TRBD1 (5 bases). The TCR sequence derives from a man between 18 and 35 years old who received the YFV17D yellow fever vaccine. The starting material was PBMCs, obtained before the yellow fever booster vaccination. The CDR3 region has the DNA TGCGCCAGCAGCTTGCAGGGACCAAGAAATTCACCCCTCCACTTT. Protein sequence: CASSLQGPRNSPLHF.